What follows is one T cell receptor beta chain and its context. This sample stems from a study of breast tumors, draining lymph nodes, adjacent tissues. MiXCR was run by TCRdb on the multiplex PCR reads, yielding one entry per CDR3 protein. The data contain tens of thousands of distinct CDR3 sequences, more than 20% of them singletons. The CDR3 sequence is 14 residues long. The V and J ends lost 6 bases and 4 bases respectively, with 15 bases between them. Germline V lookup: CDR1 ENHRY, CDR2 SYGVKD. Sequenced input: breast tumor tissue. The receptor's source is a female donor with breast cancer. Some clones in this sample may be carry-over from other donors' samples. This chain connects TRBV10-3 to TRBJ1-2; possibly TRBD1 for D (5 bases). CDR3 DNA: TGTGCCATCAGCGGGGCAGGTCAAAGCTATGGCTACACCTTC. Translating gives CAISGAGQSYGYTF.